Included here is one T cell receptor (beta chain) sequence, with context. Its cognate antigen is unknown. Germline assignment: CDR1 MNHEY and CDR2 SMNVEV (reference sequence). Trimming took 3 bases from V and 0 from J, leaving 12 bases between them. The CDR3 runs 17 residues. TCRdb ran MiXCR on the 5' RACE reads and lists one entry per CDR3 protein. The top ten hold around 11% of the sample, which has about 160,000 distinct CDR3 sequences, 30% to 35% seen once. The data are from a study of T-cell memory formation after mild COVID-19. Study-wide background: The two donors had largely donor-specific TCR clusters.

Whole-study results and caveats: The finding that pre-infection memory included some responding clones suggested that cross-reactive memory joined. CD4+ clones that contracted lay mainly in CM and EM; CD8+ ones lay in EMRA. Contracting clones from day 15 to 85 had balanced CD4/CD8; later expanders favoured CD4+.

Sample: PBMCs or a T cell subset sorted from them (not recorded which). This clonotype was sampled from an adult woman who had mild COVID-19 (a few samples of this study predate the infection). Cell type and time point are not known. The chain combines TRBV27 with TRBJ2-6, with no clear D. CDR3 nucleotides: TGTGCCAGCAGTTTTTTAGGCAGGACCTCTGGGGCCAACGTCCTGACTTTC. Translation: CASSFLGRTSGANVLTF.